One sample yielded the 14 T cell receptor beta chains listed below, sequenced in a study of T cell responses to AZD1222 COVID-19 vaccine. TCRdb's table, derived via immunoSEQ multiplex PCR, lists solely in-frame clones and lacks some. Among 130,000 to 150,000 clones listed, more than 70% were seen once. Sequenced here: peripheral blood, sampled 28 days after the second AZD1222 dose. All receptors come from an adult who received the AZD1222 COVID-19 vaccine.

The chain is built from TRBV7-6 and TRBJ2-1, with D possibly called TRBD1 or TRBD2 (7 bases each). This CDR3 spans 17 amino acids. Trimming stripped 0 bases from V and 6 bases from J, with 18 bases between. CDR1 and CDR2 from the germline V gene are SGHVS and FNYEAQ. CDR3 region: CASSLARQGGSSNEQFF. The CDR3 region has the DNA TGTGCCAGCAGCTTAGCCCGACAGGGAGGGTCGAGCAATGAGCAGTTCTTC.

The genes are TRBV5-6 and TRBJ1-6, with unresolved D. CDR1 is SGHDT and CDR2 is YYEEEE in the germline V gene. The V gene lost 4 bases and the J gene lost 7 bases, with 12 bases spanning the gap. The CDR3 sequence is 14 residues long. This CDR3 reads CASSQTYRNSPLHF. DNA of the CDR3: TGTGCCAGCAGCCAAACCTACAGAAATTCACCCCTCCACTTT.

The chain links TRBV4-1 to TRBJ2-7; no clear D. Between the trimmed V and J ends, which lost 2 bases and 3 bases, there was a span of 2 bases. Germline V lookup: CDR1 MGHRA, CDR2 YSYEKL. The CDR3 covers 11 residues. CDR3 DNA: TGCGCCAGCAGCCAACGCTACGAGCAGTACTTC. Protein product: CASSQRYEQYF.

This CDR3 reads CASSPSGRPTYEQYF. For the CDR3, the DNA is TGTGCCAGCAGCCCCAGCGGGAGACCTACCTACGAGCAGTACTTC. The rearrangement links TRBV7-6 to TRBJ2-7, with 8 nucleotides matching TRBD2. CDR3 length: 15 residues. The germline CDR1 and CDR2 sequences are SGHVS and FNYEAQ. V lost 5 bases, J lost 2 bases, and 8 bases stayed unmatched.

The table lists this clone with a few counts. The gene calls are TRBV21-1 and TRBJ1-6; the DNA was not compared with TRBD1, the D call given in the table. TRBV21-1 is annotated as a pseudogene. This CDR3 has 15 amino acids. Here the CDR3 reads CASSKRGHPNSPLHF. CDR3 in DNA: TGTGCCAGCAGCAAAAGGGGGCATCCTAATTCACCCCTCCACTTT.

The CDR3 region has the DNA TGTGCCAGTACCGCCGACAGGGCTGGGGCCAACGTCCTGACTTTC. This sequence encodes CASTADRAGANVLTF. The chain joins TRBV19 to TRBJ2-6; 7 bases fit TRBD1. Germline V lookup: CDR1 LNHDA, CDR2 SQIVND (reference sequence). The V and J ends lost 7 bases and 2 bases, in that order; junction bases with no gene match: 5. This CDR3 is 15 amino acids long.

The chain joins TRBV30 to TRBJ2-7; D unclear. V lost 0 bases, J lost 3 bases, and 6 bases lay in between. In germline, CDR1 is GTSNPN, CDR2 SVGIG (reference sequence). The CDR3 totals 12 residues. CDR3 sequence reads: CAWSVTLYEQYF. For the CDR3, the DNA is TGTGCCTGGAGTGTAACGCTCTACGAGCAGTACTTC.

The chain uses TRBV2 and TRBJ1-6; D remains unclear. The germline V and J ends were trimmed by 11 bases and 8 bases, with 16 bases remaining between them. The CDR3 has 13 amino acids. From germline, CDR1 is SNHLY and CDR2 FYNNEI. CDR3 bases: TGTGCCGGACGCCCGGAGGTTGATTCACCCCTCCACTTT. Encoded protein: CAGRPEVDSPLHF.

This sequence joins TRBV30 and TRBJ2-7; maybe TRBD2 (6 bases). The V gene lost 0 bases and the J gene lost 11 bases, with 14 bases spanning the gap. This CDR3 region has 12 residues. From germline, CDR1 is GTSNPN and CDR2 SVGIG (reference sequence). The CDR3 nucleotides read TGTGCCTGGAGTGTACCCGGGACTCGGAAGTACTTC. Its protein product is CAWSVPGTRKYF. The variable domain in full, completed from reference TRBV30 and TRBJ2-7, reads SQTIHQWPATLVQPVGSPLSLECTVEGTSNPNLYWYRQAAGRGLQLLFYSVGIGQISSEVPQNLSASRPQDRQFILSSKKLLLSDSGFYLCAWSVPGTRKYFGPGTRLTVT.

The chain combines TRBV28 with TRBJ2-7, with 7 bases identical to TRBD1. Trimming at V came to 6 bases and at J to 6 bases, leaving 14 bases not matched to a gene. Looked up from germline, CDR1 is MDHEN and CDR2 is SYDVKM. The CDR3 totals 15 residues. CDR3 sequence (DNA): TGTGCCAGCAGACCACGACCGACAGGGAGCTCCGAGCAGTACTTC. Encoded protein: CASRPRPTGSSEQYF.

This clone was detected only a few times. The genes are TRBV19 and TRBJ1-5, with D possibly matching TRBD1 (5 bases). Germline V gives CDR1 LNHDA, CDR2 SQIVND (reference sequence). The CDR3 spans 16 residues. V lost 8 bases and J lost 7, with 24 bases in between. The CDR3 spells CASLRDDSLKWQPQHF. In DNA form, the CDR3 reads TGTGCCAGTCTTAGGGACGACAGTCTGAAGTGGCAGCCCCAGCATTTT.

The sample holds a few counts of this clone. This rearrangement joins TRBV2 to TRBJ1-5; D ambiguous. Trimming left V 5 bases short and J 7 bases short, with 6 bases between. Germline assignment: CDR1 SNHLY and CDR2 FYNNEI. This CDR3 region has 11 residues. CDR3: CASSSAQPQHF. The CDR3 region has the DNA TGTGCCAGCAGTAGCGCCCAGCCCCAGCATTTT.

The chain carries TRBV2 and TRBJ1-6; no definite D call. The CDR3 loop spans 14 amino acids. Between the trimmed V and J ends, which lost 2 bases and 9 bases, there was a span of 11 bases. From germline, CDR1 is SNHLY and CDR2 FYNNEI. In DNA form, the CDR3 reads TGTGCCAGCAGTGAACGGGCCCACGGTTCACCCCTCCACTTT. Translating it yields CASSERAHGSPLHF.

Only a few counts were recorded for this clone. The V gene is TRBV5-1, the J gene TRBJ2-7; a possible D gene is TRBD1 (6 bases). The V and J ends lost 8 bases and 4 bases respectively, with 28 bases between them. The CDR3 totals 17 residues. Germline values: CDR1 SGHRS, CDR2 YFSETQ. This chain's CDR3 is CARRHRDNWAHFYEQYF. The CDR3 bases are TGCGCCAGAAGACACCGGGACAATTGGGCCCATTTTTACGAGCAGTACTTC.